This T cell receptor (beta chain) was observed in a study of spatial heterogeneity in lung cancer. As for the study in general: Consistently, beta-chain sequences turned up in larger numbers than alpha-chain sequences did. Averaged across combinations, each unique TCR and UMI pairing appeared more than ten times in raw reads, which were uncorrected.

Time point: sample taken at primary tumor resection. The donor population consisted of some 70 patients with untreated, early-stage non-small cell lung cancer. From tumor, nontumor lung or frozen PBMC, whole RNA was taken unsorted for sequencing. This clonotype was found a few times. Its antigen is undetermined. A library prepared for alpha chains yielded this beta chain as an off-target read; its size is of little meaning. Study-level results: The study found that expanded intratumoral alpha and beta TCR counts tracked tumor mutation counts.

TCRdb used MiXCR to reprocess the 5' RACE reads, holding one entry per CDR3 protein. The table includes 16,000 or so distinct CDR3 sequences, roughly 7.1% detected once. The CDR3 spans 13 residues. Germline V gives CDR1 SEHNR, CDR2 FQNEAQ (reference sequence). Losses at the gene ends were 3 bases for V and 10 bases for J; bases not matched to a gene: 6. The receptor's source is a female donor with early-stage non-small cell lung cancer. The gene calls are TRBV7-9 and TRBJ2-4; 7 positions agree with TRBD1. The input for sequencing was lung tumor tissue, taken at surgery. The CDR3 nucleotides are TGTGCCAGCAGCTTTGGGGACAGCCTTATTCAGTACTTC. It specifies CASSFGDSLIQYF.